This T cell receptor (beta chain) was identified in a study of quantifying T cell responses using KT2 cells. Overall study: RNA was reverse transcribed with TCR alpha and beta constant-region primers. Estimated efficiency of the T4 ligation step was above 8.5% under optimum conditions.

This clonotype occurred many times. An oligo carrying a UMI was ligated to the cDNA 3' end. An equimolar mix of RC1.1 and RC1.2 primed the beta chain across TRBC1 and TRBC2. From the second PCR onward, TCR alpha and beta chains were processed separately. TCRdb passed the UMI-ligation and nested PCR reads through MiXCR, listing each CDR3 protein once. This table holds 40,000 to 55,000 distinct CDR3 sequences, roughly 12% found once. Fixed numbers of PBMC received varying amounts of KT2 cells. V gave up 7 bases and J gave up 0 bases, with 16 bases separating them. CDR1 and CDR2 (germline): SGHDT, YYEEEE. The CDR3 covers 15 residues.

Material: PBMCs spiked with cells of the T cell clone KT2. This receptor was taken from a human donor. V is TRBV5-6 and J is TRBJ1-1; D ambiguous. The chain's CDR3 is CASYLRPTMNTEAFF. As DNA, the CDR3 is TGTGCCAGCTACCTTCGACCGACAATGAACACTGAAGCTTTCTTT.